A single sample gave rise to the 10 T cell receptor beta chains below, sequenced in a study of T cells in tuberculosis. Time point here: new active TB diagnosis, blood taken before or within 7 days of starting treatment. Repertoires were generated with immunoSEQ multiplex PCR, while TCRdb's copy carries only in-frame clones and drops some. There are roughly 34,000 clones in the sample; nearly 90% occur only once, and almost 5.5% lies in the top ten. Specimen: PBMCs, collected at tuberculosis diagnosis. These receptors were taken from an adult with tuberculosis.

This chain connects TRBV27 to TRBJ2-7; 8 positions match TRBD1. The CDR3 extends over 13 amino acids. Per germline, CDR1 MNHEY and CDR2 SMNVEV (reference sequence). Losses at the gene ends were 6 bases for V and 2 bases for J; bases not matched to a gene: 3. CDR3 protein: CASSRTGTYEQYF. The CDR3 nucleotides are TGTGCCAGCAGCAGGACAGGGACCTACGAGCAGTACTTC.

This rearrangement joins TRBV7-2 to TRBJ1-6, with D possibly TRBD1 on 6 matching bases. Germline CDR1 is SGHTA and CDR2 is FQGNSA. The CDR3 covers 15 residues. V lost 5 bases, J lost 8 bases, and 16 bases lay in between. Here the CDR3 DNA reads TGTGCCAGCAGCGGGGGGGGCAGGTTCGATTCACCCCTCCACTTT. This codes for CASSGGGRFDSPLHF. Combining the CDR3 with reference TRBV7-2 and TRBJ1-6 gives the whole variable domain GAGVSQSPSNKVTEKGKDVELRCDPISGHTALYWYRQSLGQGLEFLIYFQGNSAPDKSGLPSDRFSAERTGGSVSTLTIQRTQQEDSAVYLCASSGGGRFDSPLHFGNGTRLTVT.

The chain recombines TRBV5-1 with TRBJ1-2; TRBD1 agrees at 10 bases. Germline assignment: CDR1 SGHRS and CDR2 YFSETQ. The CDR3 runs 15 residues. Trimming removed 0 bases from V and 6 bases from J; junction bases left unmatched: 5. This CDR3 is CASSLELDRGDGYTF. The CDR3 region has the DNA TGCGCCAGCAGCTTGGAGTTGGACAGGGGGGATGGCTACACCTTC.

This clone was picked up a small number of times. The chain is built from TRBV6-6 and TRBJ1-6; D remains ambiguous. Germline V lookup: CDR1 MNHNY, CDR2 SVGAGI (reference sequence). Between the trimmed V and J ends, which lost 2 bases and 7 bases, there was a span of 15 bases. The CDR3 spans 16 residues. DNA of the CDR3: TGTGCCAGCAGTTACACTGAATCGAGGCTAAATTCACCCCTCCACTTT. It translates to CASSYTESRLNSPLHF.

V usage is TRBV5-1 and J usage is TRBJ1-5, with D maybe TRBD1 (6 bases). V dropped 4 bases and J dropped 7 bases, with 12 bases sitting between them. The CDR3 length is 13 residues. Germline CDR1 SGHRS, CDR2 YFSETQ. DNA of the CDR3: TGCGCCAGCAGCGCCGATGGGGGCCAGCCCCAGCATTTT. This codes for CASSADGGQPQHF.

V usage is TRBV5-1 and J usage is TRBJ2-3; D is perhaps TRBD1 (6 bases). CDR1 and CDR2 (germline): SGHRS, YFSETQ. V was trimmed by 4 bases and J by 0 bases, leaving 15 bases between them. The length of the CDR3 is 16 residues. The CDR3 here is CASSQGAGASTDTQYF. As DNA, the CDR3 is TGCGCCAGCAGCCAAGGGGCAGGGGCTAGCACAGATACGCAGTATTTT.

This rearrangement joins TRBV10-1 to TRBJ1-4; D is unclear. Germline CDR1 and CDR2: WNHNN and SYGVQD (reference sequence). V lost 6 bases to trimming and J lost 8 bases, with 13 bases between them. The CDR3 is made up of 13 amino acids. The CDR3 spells CASSSPGAEKLFF. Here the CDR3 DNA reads TGCGCCAGCAGCTCGCCGGGTGCGGAAAAACTGTTTTTT.

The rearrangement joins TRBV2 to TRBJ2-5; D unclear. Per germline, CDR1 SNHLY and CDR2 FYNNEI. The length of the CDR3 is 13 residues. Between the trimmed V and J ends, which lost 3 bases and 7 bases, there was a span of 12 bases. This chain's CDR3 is CASSEESDGTQYF. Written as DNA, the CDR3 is TGTGCCAGCAGTGAGGAAAGCGATGGGACCCAGTACTTC.

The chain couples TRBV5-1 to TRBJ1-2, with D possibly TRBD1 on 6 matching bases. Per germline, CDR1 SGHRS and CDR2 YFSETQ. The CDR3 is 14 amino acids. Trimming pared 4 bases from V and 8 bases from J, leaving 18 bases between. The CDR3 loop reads CASSPGTPDEGYTF. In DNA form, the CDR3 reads TGCGCCAGCAGCCCCGGGACACCTGATGAGGGCTACACCTTC.

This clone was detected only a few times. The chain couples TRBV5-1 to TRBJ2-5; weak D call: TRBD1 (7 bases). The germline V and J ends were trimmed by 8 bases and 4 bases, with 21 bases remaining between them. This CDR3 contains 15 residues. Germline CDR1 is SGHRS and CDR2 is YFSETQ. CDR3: CASTAGQGVGETQYF. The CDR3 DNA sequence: TGCGCCAGTACGGCGGGGCAGGGGGTAGGAGAGACCCAGTACTTC.